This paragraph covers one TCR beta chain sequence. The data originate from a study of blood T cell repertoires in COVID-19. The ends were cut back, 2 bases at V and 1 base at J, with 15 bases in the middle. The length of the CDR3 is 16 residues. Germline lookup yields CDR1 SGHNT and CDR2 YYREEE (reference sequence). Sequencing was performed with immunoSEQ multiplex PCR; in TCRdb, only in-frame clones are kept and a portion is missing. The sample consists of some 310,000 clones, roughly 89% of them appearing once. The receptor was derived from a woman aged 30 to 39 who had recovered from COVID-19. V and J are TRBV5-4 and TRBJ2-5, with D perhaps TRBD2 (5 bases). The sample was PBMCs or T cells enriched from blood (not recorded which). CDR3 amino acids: CASSFDPSRGQETQYF. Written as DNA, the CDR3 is TGTGCCAGCAGCTTCGACCCCAGCCGGGGCCAAGAGACCCAGTACTTC.